The sequence of this T cell receptor (beta chain) was determined in a study of blood T cell repertoires in COVID-19. Study background: Collection of acute and convalescent COVID-19 samples took place in the United States, Italy and Spain. In each case, the material was cDNA or gDNA derived from T cells, B-cell-depleted T cells, or PBMCs.

Per the original data handling: For nucleated cells, counts were estimated from reference gene primer amplification. Measured with immunoSEQ multiplex PCR; TCRdb has only the in-frame clones, and not every one. Clonal size and the V and J genes are those of that table, whereas D and trimming came from the DNA. The sample yields around 35,000 clones, roughly 88% seen once. There are 15 residues in the CDR3. From germline, CDR1 is SGHDT and CDR2 YYEEEE. The V end was cut by 2 bases, the J end by 0 bases, with 9 bases between. This chain joins TRBV5-6 and TRBJ1-3; D is unresolved. Sample: peripheral blood. This sequence originates from a man in his 60s with active COVID-19. CDR3 sequence (DNA): TGTGCCAGCAGCTTTGTAGAAAACTCTGGAAACACCATATATTTT. This gives the protein CASSFVENSGNTIYF. Looking up the rest from reference TRBV5-6 and TRBJ1-3 gives the full variable domain: DAGVTQSPTHLIKTRGQQVTLRCSPKSGHDTVSWYQQALGQGPQFIFQYYEEEERQRGNFPDRFSGHQFPNYSSELNVNALLLGDSALYLCASSFVENSGNTIYFGEGSWLTVV.